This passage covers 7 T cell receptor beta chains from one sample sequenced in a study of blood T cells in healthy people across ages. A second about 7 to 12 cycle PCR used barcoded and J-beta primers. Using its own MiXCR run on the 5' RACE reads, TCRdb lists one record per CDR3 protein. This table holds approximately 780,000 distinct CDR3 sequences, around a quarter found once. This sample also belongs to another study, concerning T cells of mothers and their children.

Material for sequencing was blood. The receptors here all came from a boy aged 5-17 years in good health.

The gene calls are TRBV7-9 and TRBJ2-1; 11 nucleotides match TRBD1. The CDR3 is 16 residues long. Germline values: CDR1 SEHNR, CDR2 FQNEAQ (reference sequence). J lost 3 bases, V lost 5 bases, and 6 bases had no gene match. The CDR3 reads CASSATGTGGYNEQFF. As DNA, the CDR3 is TGTGCCAGCAGCGCCACCGGGACAGGGGGCTACAATGAGCAGTTCTTC.

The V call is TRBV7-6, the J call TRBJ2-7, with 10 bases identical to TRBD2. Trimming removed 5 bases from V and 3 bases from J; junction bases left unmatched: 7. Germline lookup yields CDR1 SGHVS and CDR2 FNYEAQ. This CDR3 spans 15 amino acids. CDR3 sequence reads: CASSPEAGGHYEQYF. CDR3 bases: TGTGCCAGCAGCCCCGAAGCGGGGGGGCACTACGAGCAGTACTTC.

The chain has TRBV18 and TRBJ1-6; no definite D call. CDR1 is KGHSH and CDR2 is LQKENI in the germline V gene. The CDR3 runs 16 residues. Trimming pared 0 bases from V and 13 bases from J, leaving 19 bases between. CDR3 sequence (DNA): TGTGCCAGCTCACCACCTGGTGGGCCCGGAGTGTCTCCCCTCCACTTT. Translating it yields CASSPPGGPGVSPLHF.

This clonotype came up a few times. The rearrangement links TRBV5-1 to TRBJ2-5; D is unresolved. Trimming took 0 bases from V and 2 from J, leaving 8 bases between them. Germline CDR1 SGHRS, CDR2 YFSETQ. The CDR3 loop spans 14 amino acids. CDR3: CASSLGRRQETQYF. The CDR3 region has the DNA TGCGCCAGCAGCTTGGGGCGGAGACAAGAGACCCAGTACTTC.

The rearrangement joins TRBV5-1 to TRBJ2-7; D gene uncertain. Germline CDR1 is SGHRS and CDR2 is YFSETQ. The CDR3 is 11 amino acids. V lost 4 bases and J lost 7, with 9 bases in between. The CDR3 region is CASSIAEEQYF. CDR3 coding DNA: TGCGCCAGCAGCATCGCCGAGGAGCAGTACTTC.

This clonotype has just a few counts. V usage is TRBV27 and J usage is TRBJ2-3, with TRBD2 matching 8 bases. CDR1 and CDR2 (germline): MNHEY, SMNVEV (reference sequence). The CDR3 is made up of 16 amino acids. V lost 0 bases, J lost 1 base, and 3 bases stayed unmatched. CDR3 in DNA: TGTGCCAGCAGTTTATCCCCTAGCGGGCGCACAGATACGCAGTATTTT. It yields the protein CASSLSPSGRTDTQYF.

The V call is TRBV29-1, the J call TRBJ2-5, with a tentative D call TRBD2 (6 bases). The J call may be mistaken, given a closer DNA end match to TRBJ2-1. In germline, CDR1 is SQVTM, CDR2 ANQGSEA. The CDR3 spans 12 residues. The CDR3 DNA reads TGCAGCGTTGAAGATGGCAGGGAGGTGCAGTTCTTC. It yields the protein CSVEDGREVQFF.